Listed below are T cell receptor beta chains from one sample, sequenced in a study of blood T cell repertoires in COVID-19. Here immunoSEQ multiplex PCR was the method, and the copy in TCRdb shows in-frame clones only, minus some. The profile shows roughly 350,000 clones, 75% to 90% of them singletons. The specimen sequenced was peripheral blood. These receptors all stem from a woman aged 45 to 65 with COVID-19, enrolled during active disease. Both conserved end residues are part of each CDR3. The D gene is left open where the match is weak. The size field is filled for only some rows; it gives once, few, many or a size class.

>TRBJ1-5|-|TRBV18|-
TGTGCCAGCTCACCCCTCGCCATAAATGAGGGAAGCAATCAGCCCCAGCATTTT
CASSPLAINEGSNQPQHF
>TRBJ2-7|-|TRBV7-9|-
TGTGCCAGCAGCTTAGAGCCCCCCCGGGCCTACGAGCAGTACTTC
CASSLEPPRAYEQYF
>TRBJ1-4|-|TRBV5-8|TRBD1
TGTGCCAGCAGCCTGGTAAGGGGGCTGGGTGAAAAACTGTTTTTT
CASSLVRGLGEKLFF
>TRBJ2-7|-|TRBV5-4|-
TGTGCCAGCGCGGGGCATAGCTCCTACGAGCAGTACTTC
CASAGHSSYEQYF
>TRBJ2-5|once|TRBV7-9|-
TGTGCCAGCAGCGTTAGTAATCGGGAGACCCAGTACTTC
CASSVSNRETQYF
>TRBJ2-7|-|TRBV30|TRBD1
TGTGCCTGGAGCATCGGACAGGGATTCCGCGAGCAGTACTTC
CAWSIGQGFREQYF
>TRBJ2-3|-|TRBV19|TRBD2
TGTGCCAGTAGTGAGACTAGCGGCACAGATACGCAGTATTTT
CASSETSGTDTQYF
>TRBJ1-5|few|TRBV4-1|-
TGCGCCAGCAGCCTTACCCAGGGGCTCAATCAGCCCCAGCATTTT
CASSLTQGLNQPQHF
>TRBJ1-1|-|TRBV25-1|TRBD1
TGTGCCAGTATGGACAGGACTGAAGCTTTCTTT
CASMDRTEAFF
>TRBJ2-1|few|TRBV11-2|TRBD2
TGTGCCAGCAGCTTAGCGGGACTAGTGGGAAATGAGCAGTTCTTC
CASSLAGLVGNEQFF
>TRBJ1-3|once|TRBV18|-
TGTGCCAGCTCCCTCGGGGGGTCTTCTGGAAACACCATATATTTT
CASSLGGSSGNTIYF
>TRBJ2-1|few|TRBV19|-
TGTGCCAGTAGTGTACAGGGTTACAATGAGCAGTTCTTC
CASSVQGYNEQFF
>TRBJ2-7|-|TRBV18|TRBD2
TGTGCCAGCTCACCACCGCTAGCGGGAGGTTCCTACGAGCAGTACTTC
CASSPPLAGGSYEQYF
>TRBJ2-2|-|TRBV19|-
TGTGCCAGTACAGACAGATCGAACACCGGGGAGCTGTTTTTT
CASTDRSNTGELFF
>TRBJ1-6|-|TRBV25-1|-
TGTGCCAGCAGAGGAGCCTCTCCCTATAATTCACCCCTCCACTTT
CASRGASPYNSPLHF
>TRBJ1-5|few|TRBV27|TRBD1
TGTGCCAGCAGTCCAGGGGGCCGGGGTCAGCCCCAGCATTTT
CASSPGGRGQPQHF
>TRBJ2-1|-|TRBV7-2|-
TGTGCCAGCAGCATCCTGTCCTACAATGAGCAGTTCTTC
CASSILSYNEQFF
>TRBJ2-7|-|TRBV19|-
TGTGCCAGTAGTATAGATCTACGTGCCTACGAGCAGTACTTC
CASSIDLRAYEQYF
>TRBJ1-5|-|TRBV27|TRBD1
TGTGCCAGCAAAGGCCTCCAGGGGGGCAATCAGCCCCAGCATTTT
CASKGLQGGNQPQHF
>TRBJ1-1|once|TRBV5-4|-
TGTGCCAGCAGCTCTTACGGTAACGTGAACACTGAAGCTTTCTTT
CASSSYGNVNTEAFF
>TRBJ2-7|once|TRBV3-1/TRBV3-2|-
TGTGCCAGCAGCTCAACAGGGACCAGTTCCTACGAGCAGTACTTC
CASSSTGTSSYEQYF
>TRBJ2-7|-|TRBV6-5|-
TGTGCCAGCAGTTACAAGGGCAGGGCGGTCGACGAGCAGTACTTC
CASSYKGRAVDEQYF
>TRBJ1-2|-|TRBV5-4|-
TGTGCCAGCAGTACCCCAGCGACAGCTTTGGGATATGGCTACACCTTC
CASSTPATALGYGYTF
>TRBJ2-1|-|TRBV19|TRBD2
TGTGCCAGTGCCCGGGAGGGCCACTCCTACAATGAGCAGTTCTTC
CASAREGHSYNEQFF
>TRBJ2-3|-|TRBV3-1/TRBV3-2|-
TGTGCCAGCAGCCAATACCGACGCGGTACGCAGTATTTT
CASSQYRRGTQYF
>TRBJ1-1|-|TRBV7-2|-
TGTGCCAGCAGCCTACTTATGGAGTACACTGAAGCTTTCTTT
CASSLLMEYTEAFF
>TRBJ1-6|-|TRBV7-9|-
TGTGCCAGCAGCTTAGGCCAGGGCCCTAATTCACCCCTCCACTTT
CASSLGQGPNSPLHF
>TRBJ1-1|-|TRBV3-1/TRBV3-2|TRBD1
TGTGCCAGCAGCCCTTATCTCAGGGGGCTCGACACTGAAGCTTTCTTT
CASSPYLRGLDTEAFF
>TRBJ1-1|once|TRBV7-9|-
TGTGCCAGCAGCTCCACGTGGGGCAGAATAAACACTGAAGCTTTCTTT
CASSSTWGRINTEAFF
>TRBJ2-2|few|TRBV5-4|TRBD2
TGTGCCAGCAGCAGTGGGACTAGCGGGAGGATCACCGGGGAGCTGTTTTTT
CASSSGTSGRITGELFF
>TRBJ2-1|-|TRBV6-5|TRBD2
TGTGCCAGCAGACCAACCGGGACTAGCAAAAATGAGCAGTTCTTC
CASRPTGTSKNEQFF
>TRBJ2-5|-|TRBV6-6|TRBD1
TGTGCCAGCAGCCTTACAGGGGCCAGACAAGAGACCCAGTACTTC
CASSLTGARQETQYF
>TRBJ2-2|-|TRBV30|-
TGTGCCTGGAGGGAGGGCAGGATCACCGGGGAGCTGTTTTTT
CAWREGRITGELFF
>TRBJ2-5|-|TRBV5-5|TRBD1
TGTGCCAGCAGCTCAAACCCCAAAACCACAGGGGTCGAGACCCAGTACTTC
CASSSNPKTTGVETQYF
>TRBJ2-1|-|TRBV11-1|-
TGTGCCAGCAGCCGACTAGGGGCAAACAATGAGCAGTTCTTC
CASSRLGANNEQFF
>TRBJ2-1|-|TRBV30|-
TGTGCCTGGAGTGAACAGGTTAGCTCCTACAATGAGCAGTTCTTC
CAWSEQVSSYNEQFF
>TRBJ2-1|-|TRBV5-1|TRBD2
TGCGCCAGCAGCCCCGGGACTAGCGGGAGAAATGAGCAGTTCTTC
CASSPGTSGRNEQFF
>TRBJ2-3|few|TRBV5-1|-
TGCGCCAGCGCAAACACGGGGCGGGACGGCACAGATACGCAGTATTTT
CASANTGRDGTDTQYF
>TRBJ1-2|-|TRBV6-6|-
TGTGCCAGTGGGGAGGGAGCGTTAGGCTACACCTTC
CASGEGALGYTF
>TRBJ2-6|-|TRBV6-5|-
TGTGCCAGCAGTTACTCGTCGGGGTCTGGGGCCAACGTCCTGACTTTC
CASSYSSGSGANVLTF
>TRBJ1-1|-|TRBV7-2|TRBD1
TGTGCCAGCAGCCCGTCTCTCGGACAGGGGGCGAACACTGAAGCTTTCTTT
CASSPSLGQGANTEAFF
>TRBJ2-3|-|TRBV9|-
TGTGCCAGCAGCGTAGCCGGGGGTAGCACAGATACGCAGTATTTT
CASSVAGGSTDTQYF
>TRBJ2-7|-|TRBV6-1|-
TGTGCCAGCAGTGAAGCGGGGGGTGTGCGGGAGCAGTACTTC
CASSEAGGVREQYF
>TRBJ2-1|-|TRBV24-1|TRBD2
TGTGCCACCAGTGATTGGACTAGCGGGAGCAATGAGCAGTTCTTC
CATSDWTSGSNEQFF
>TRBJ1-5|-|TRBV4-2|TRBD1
TGTGCCAGCAGCCAAGATAAGGACAGGGGAGGTCAGCCCCAGCATTTT
CASSQDKDRGGQPQHF
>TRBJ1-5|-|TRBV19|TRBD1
TGTGCCAGTAGTATTAGGTTTTCTAATGCCCCACCGGGACAGGGGGCGCGGCGTATTCAGCCCCAGCATTTT
CASSIRFSNAPPGQGARRIQPQHF
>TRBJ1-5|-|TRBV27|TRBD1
TGTGCCAGCAGTAACAGGGGACAGGGGGCCCCTAATCAGCCCCAGCATTTT
CASSNRGQGAPNQPQHF
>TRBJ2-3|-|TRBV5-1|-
TGCGCCAGCAGCTTGGGACAGGTAGCAGATACGCAGTATTTT
CASSLGQVADTQYF
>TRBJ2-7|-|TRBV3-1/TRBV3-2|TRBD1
TGTGCCAGCAGCCGATTCGCCGGGACAGGGGGCTACGAGCAGTACTTC
CASSRFAGTGGYEQYF
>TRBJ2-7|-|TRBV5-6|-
TGTGCCAGCAGCTTGGGAAGACAGTATGAGGAGCAGTACTTC
CASSLGRQYEEQYF
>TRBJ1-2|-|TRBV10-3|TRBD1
TGTGCCATCAGTGAGTCACAGACAGGGGGCGAGCGTTATGGCTACACCTTC
CAISESQTGGERYGYTF